What follows is one TCR beta chain and its context. Germline and junction disagree at one end, which may indicate a read error. This entry comes from a study of T cell changes during pregnancy in multiple sclerosis. The data were produced by immunoSEQ multiplex PCR, yet TCRdb's version contains in-frame clones alone and is incomplete. The sample holds around 50,000 clones, 93% seen once. There are 14 residues in the CDR3. Per germline, CDR1 SGHTA and CDR2 FQGTGA. This rearrangement joins TRBV7-3 to TRBJ1-1, with 8 bases aligning to TRBD1. Specimen: CD8+ T cells from peripheral blood mononuclear cells, collected in the second trimester of pregnancy. The origin of this receptor is a female donor with multiple sclerosis, enrolled in a pregnancy study. Written as DNA, the CDR3 is TGTGCCAGCAGCATAACAGGGGGTAACACTGAAGCTTTCTTT. Translation gives CASSITGGNTEAFF.